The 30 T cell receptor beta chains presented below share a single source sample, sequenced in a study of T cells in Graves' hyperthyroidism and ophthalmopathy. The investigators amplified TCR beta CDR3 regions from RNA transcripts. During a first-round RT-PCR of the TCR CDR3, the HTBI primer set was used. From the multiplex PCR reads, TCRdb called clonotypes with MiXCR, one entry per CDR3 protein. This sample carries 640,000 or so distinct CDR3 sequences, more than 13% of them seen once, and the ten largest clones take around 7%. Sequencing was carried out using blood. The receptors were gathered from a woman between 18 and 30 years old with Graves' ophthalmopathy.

The CDR3 is CASTPLKYGTEAFF. The CDR3 bases are TGTGCCAGCACTCCCTTGAAGTACGGCACTGAAGCTTTCTTT. This chain links TRBV6-1 with TRBJ1-1; unclear D gene. V lost 7 bases and J 4 bases, leaving 16 bases between the germline ends. Per the germline V gene, CDR1 is MNHNS and CDR2 is SASEGT. This CDR3 spans 14 amino acids.

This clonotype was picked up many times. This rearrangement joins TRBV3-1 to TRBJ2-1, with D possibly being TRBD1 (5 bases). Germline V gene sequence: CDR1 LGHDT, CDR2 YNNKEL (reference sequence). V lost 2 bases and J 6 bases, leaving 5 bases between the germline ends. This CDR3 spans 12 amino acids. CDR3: CASSQQGNEQFF. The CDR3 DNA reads TGTGCCAGCAGCCAACAGGGCAATGAGCAGTTCTTC.

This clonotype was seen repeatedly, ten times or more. CDR3 in DNA: TGTGCCACCAGCAGCCCCTCAGCGGGAGATGGCCGCTCCTACAATGAGCAGTTCTTC. Protein sequence: CATSSPSAGDGRSYNEQFF. The V gene is TRBV15, the J gene TRBJ2-1; the match to TRBD2 covers 8 bases. This CDR3 spans 19 amino acids. The junction had 13 bases not matched to a gene; V was cut back by 3 bases and J by 0 bases. Germline CDR1 reads LNHNV; CDR2 reads YYDKDF (reference sequence). Variable domain in full (rest from reference TRBV15 and TRBJ2-1): DAMVIQNPRYQVTQFGKPVTLSCSQTLNHNVMYWYQQKSSQAPKLLFHYYDKDFNNEADTPDNFQSRRPNTSFCFLDIRSPGLGDTAMYLCATSSPSAGDGRSYNEQFFGPGTRLTVL.

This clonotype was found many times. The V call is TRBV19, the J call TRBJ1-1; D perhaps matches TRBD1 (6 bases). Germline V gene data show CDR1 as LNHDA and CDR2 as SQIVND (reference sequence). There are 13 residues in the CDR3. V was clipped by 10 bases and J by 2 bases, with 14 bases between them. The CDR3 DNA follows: TGTGCCACGCGCAGGGGAGTTAACACTGAAGCTTTCTTT. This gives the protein CATRRGVNTEAFF.

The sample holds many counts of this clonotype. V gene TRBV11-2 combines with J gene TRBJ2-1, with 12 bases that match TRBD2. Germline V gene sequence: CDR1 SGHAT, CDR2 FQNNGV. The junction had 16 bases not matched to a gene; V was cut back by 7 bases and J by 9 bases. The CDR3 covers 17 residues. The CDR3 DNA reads TGTGCCAGCAACCTGCACCTTCTAGCGGGAGGGTTGGGTGAGCAGTTCTTC. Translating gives CASNLHLLAGGLGEQFF.

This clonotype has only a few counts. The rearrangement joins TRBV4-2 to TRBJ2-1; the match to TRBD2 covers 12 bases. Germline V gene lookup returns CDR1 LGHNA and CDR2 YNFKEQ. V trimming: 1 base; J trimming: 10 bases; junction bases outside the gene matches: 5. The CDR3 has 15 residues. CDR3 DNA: TGTGCCAGCAGCCAAGGGACTAGCGGGATTTACGAGCAGTTCTTC. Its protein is CASSQGTSGIYEQFF.

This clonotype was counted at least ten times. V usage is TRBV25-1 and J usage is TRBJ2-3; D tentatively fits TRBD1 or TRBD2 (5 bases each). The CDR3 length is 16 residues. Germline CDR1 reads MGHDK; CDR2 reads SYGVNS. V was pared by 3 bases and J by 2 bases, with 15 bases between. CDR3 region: CASSEIRDGLTDTQYF. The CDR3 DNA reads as TGTGCCAGCAGTGAGATAAGGGACGGTCTCACAGATACGCAGTATTTT. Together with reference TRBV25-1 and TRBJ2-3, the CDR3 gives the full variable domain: EADIYQTPRYLVIGTGKKITLECSQTMGHDKMYWYQQDPGMELHLIHYSYGVNSTEKGDLSSESTVSRIRTEHFPLTLESARPSHTSQYLCASSEIRDGLTDTQYFGPGTRLTVL.

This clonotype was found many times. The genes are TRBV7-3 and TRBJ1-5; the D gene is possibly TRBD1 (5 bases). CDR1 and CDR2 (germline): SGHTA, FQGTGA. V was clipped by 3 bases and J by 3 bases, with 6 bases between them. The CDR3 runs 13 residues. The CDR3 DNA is TGTGCCAGCAGCTTGGACATCAATCAGCCCCAGCATTTT. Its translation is CASSLDINQPQHF.

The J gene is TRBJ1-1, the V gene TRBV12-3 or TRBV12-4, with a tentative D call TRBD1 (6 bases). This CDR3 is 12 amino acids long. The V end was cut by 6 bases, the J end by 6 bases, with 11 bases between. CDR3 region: CASRSGVPEAFF. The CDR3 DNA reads TGTGCCAGCAGATCAGGGGTTCCTGAAGCTTTCTTT.

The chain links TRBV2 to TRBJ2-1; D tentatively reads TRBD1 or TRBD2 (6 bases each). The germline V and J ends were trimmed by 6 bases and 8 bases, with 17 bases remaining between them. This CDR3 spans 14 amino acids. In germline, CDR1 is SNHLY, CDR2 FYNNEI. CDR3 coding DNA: TGTGCCAGCAGCCGGGATTGGGGGGCGCATGAGCAGTTCTTC. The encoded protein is CASSRDWGAHEQFF.

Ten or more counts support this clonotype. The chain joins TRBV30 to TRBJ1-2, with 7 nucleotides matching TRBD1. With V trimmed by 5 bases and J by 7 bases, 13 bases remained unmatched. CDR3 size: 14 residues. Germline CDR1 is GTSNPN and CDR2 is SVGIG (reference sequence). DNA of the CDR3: TGTGCCTGGCTACGACCCGGCAGGGGGGCTGGCTACACCTTC. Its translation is CAWLRPGRGAGYTF.

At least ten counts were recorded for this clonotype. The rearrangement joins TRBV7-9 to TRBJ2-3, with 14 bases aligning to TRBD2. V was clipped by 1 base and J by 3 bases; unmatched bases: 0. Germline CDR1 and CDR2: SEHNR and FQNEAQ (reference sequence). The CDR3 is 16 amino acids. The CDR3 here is CASSLGTSGRTDTQYF. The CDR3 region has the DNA TGTGCCAGCAGCTTAGGGACTAGCGGGAGGACAGATACGCAGTATTTT.

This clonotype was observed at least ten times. Here the CDR3 reads CASSLWTPDPGANVLTF. The CDR3 DNA is TGTGCCAGCAGTTTATGGACCCCCGACCCTGGGGCCAACGTCCTGACTTTC. The genes are TRBV28 and TRBJ2-6, with D unclear. V lost 0 bases to trimming and J lost 2 bases, with 11 bases between them. Germline values: CDR1 MDHEN, CDR2 SYDVKM. The CDR3 has 17 residues.

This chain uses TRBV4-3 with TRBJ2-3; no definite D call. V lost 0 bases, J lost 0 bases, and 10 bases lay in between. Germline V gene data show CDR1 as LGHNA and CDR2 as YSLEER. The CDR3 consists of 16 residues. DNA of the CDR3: TGCGCCAGCAGCCAAGAATTGCAGTTAAGCACAGATACGCAGTATTTT. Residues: CASSQELQLSTDTQYF.

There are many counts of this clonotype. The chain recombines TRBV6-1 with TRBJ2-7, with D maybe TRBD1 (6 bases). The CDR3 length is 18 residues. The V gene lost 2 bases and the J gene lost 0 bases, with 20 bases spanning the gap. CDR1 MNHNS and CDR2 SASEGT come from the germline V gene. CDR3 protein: CASSEYLSGQGSSYEQYF. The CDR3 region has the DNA TGTGCCAGCAGTGAATATTTATCGGGGCAGGGGTCCTCCTACGAGCAGTACTTC.

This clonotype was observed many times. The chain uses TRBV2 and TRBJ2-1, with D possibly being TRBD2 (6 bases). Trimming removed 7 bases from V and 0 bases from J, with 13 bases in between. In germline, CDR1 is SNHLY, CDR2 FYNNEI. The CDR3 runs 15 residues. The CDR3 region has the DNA TGTGCCAGCAACTCGGGACTCAGCTCCTACAATGAGCAGTTCTTC. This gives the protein CASNSGLSSYNEQFF.

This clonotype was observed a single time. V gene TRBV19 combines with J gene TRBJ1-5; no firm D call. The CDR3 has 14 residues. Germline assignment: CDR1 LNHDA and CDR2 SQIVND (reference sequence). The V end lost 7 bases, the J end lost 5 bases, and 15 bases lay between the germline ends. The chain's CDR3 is CASTWRRTDQPQHF. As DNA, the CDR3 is TGTGCCAGTACCTGGAGACGGACCGATCAGCCCCAGCATTTT.

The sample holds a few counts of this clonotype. The CDR3 coding sequence is TGTGCCAGCAGCATCCAACCGGGACAGGGGTATTCACCCCTCCACTTT. Encoded protein: CASSIQPGQGYSPLHF. The chain employs TRBV13 and TRBJ1-6; the match to TRBD1 covers 10 bases. V lost 5 bases to trimming and J lost 8 bases; unmatched junction nucleotides: 9. CDR1 is PRHDT, CDR2 FYEKMQ, per germline (reference sequence). CDR3 length: 16 amino acids.

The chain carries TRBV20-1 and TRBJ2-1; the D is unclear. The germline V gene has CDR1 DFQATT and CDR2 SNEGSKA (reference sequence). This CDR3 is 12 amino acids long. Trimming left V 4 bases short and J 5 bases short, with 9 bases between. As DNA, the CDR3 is TGCAGTGCTACCCTCCGCGACAATGAGCAGTTCTTC. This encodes CSATLRDNEQFF.

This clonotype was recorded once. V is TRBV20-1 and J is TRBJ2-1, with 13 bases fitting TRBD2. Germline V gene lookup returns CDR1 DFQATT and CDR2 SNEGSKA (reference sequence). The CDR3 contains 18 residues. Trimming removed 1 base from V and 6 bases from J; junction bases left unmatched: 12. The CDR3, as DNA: TGCAGTGCTAGAGGCCTGGGGCGGACTAGCGGGAGCGTCAATGAGCAGTTCTTC. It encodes CSARGLGRTSGSVNEQFF.

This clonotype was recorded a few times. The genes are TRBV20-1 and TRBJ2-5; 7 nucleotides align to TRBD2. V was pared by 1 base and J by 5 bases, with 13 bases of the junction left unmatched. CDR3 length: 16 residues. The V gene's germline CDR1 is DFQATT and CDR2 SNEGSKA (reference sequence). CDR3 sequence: CSARGGGRASGETQYF. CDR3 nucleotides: TGCAGTGCTAGAGGGGGTGGGAGGGCCTCGGGGGAGACCCAGTACTTC.

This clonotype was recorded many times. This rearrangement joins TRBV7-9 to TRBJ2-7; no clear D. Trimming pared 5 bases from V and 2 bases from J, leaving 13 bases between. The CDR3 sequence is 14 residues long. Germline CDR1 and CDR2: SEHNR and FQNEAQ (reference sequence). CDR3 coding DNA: TGTGCCAGCAGCCCACGTGGAGCTCCCTACGAGCAGTACTTC. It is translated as CASSPRGAPYEQYF.

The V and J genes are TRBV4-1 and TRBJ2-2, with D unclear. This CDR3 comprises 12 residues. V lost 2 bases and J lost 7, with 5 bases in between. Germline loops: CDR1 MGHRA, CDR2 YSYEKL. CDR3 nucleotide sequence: TGCGCCAGCAGCCAATGGGGCGGGGAGCTGTTTTTT. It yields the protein CASSQWGGELFF.

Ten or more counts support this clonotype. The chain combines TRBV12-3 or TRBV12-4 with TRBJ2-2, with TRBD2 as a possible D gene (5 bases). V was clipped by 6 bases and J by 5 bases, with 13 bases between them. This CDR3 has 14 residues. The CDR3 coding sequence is TGTGCCAGCAGGGACTTTCAGGCGACCGGGGAGCTGTTTTTT. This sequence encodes CASRDFQATGELFF.

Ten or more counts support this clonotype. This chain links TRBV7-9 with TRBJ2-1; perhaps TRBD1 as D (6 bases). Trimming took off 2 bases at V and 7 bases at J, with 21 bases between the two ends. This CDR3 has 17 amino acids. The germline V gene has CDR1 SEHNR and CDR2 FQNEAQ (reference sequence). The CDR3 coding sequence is TGTGCCAGCAGCTTATTTGAGGTGGGGGCCTTTCTGAATGAGCAGTTCTTC. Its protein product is CASSLFEVGAFLNEQFF.

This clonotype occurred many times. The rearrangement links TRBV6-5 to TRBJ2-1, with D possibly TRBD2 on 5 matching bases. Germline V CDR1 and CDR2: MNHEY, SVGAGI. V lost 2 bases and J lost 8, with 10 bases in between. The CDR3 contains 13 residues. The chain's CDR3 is CASSYTRQDEQFF. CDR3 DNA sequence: TGTGCCAGCAGTTACACTAGGCAGGATGAGCAGTTCTTC.

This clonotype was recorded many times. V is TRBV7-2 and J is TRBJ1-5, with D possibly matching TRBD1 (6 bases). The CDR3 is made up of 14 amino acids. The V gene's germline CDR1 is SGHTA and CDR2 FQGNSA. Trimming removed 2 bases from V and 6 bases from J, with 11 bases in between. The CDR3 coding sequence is TGTGCCAGCAGCTTAACGGGGGCCGGTCAGCCCCAGCATTTT. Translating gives CASSLTGAGQPQHF.

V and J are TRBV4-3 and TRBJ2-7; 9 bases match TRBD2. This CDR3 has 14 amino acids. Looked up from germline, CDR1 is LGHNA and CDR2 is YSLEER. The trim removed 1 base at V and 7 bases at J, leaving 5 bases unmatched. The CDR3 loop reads CASSQGGLAGEQYF. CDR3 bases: TGCGCCAGCAGCCAAGGGGGACTAGCAGGAGAGCAGTACTTC.

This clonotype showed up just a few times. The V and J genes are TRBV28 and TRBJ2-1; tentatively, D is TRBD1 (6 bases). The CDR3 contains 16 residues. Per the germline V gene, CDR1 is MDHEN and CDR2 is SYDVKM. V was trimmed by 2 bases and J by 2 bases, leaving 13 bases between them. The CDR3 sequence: CASSLVPTGPYNEQFF. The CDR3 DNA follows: TGTGCCAGCAGTTTAGTCCCGACAGGTCCCTACAATGAGCAGTTCTTC.

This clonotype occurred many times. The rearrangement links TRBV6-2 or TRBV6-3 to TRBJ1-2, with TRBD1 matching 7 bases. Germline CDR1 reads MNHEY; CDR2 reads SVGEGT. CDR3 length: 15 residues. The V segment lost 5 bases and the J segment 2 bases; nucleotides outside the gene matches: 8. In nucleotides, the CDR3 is TGTGCCAGCAGTCGCCACGGACAGGCAAACTATGGCTACACCTTC. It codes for CASSRHGQANYGYTF.